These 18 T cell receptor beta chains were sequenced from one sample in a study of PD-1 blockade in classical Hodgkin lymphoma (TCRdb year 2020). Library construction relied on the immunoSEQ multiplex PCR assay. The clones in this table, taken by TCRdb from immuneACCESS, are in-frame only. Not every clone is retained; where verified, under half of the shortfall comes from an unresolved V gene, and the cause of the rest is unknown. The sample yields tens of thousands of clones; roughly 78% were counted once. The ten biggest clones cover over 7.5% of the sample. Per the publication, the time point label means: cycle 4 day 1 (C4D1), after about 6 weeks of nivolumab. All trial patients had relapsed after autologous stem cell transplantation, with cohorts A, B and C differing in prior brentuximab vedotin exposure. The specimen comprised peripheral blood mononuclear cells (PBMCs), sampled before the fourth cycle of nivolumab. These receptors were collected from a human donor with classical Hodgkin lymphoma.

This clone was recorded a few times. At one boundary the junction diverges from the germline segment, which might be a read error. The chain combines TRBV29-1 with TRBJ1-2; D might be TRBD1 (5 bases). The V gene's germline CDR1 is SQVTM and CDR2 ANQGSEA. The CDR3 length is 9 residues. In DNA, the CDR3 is TGCAGCGTGGGCGGACAAAGAGACTTC. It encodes CSVGGQRDF.

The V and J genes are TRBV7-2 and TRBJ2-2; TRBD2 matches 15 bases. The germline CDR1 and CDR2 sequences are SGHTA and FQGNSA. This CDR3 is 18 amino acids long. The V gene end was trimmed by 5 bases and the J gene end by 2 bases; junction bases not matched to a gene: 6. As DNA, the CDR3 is TGTGCCAGCAGCGAGGGACTAGCGGGAGGTCGTAACACCGGGGAGCTGTTTTTT. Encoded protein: CASSEGLAGGRNTGELFF.

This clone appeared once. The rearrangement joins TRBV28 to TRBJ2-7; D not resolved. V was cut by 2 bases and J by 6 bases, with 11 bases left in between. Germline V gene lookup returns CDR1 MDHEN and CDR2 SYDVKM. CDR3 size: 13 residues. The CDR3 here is CASSLLLGGEQYF. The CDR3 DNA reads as TGTGCCAGCAGTTTACTCCTAGGTGGCGAGCAGTACTTC.

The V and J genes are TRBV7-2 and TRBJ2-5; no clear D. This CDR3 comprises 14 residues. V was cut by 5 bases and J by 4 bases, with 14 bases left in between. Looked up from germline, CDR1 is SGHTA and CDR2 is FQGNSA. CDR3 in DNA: TGTGCCAGCAGCCGGACGGTTGGTGGAGAGACCCAGTACTTC. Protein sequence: CASSRTVGGETQYF.

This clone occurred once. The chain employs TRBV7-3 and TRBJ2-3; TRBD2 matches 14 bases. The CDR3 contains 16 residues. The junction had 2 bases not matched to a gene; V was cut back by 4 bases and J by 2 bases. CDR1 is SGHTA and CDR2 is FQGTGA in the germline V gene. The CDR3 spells CASSSGLAGVTDTQYF. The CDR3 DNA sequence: TGTGCCAGCAGCTCGGGACTAGCGGGGGTCACAGATACGCAGTATTTT.

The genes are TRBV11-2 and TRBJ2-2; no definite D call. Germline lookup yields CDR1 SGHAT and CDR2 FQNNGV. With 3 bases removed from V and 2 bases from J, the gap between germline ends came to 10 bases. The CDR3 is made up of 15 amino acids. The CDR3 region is CASSFVRGNTGELFF. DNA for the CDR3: TGTGCCAGCAGCTTCGTAAGAGGAAACACCGGGGAGCTGTTTTTT.

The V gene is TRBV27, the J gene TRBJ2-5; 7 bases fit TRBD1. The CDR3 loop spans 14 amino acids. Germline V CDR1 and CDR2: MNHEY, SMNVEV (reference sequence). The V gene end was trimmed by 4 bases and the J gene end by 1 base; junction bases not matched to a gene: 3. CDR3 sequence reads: CASSSRDSQETQYF. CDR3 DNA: TGTGCCAGCAGTTCCCGGGACAGCCAAGAGACCCAGTACTTC.

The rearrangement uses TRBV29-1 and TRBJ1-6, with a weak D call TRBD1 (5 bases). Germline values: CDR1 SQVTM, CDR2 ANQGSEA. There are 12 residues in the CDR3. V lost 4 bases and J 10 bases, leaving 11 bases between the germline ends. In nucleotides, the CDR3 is TGCAGCGTTGGGCGGGACGGCTCACCCCTCCACTTT. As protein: CSVGRDGSPLHF.

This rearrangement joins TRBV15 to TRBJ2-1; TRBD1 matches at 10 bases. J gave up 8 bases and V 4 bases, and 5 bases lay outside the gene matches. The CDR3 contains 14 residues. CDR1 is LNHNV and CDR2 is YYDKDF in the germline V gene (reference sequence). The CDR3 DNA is TGTGCCACCAGCATGGGACAGGGGTGGGATGAGCAGTTCTTC. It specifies CATSMGQGWDEQFF.

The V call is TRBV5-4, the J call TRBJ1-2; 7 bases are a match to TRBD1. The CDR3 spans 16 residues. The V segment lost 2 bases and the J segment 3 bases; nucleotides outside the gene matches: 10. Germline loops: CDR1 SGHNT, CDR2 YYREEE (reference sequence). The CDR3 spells CASSFGGTAIDYGYTF. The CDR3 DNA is TGTGCCAGCAGCTTTGGGGGGACAGCAATAGACTATGGCTACACCTTC.

For the CDR3, the DNA is TGTGCCAGCAGTCCGATCCCGCCCGAAGCTTTCTTT. Its protein product is CASSPIPPEAFF. V gene TRBV28 combines with J gene TRBJ1-1; D uncertain. V shed 5 bases and J shed 8 bases, with 12 bases lying between them. In germline, CDR1 is MDHEN, CDR2 SYDVKM. This CDR3 contains 12 residues. The full variable domain, in which reference TRBV28 and TRBJ1-1 provide the parts outside the CDR3, is DVKVTQSSRYLVKRTGEKVFLECVQDMDHENMFWYRQDPGLGLRLIYFSYDVKMKEKGDIPEGYSVSREKKERFSLILESASTNQTSMYLCASSPIPPEAFFGQGTRLTVV.

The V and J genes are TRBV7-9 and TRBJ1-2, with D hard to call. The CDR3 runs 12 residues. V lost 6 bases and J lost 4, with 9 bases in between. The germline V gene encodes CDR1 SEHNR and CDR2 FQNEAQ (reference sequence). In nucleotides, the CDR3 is TGTGCCAGCAGACCCTTGGGCTATGGCTACACCTTC. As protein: CASRPLGYGYTF.

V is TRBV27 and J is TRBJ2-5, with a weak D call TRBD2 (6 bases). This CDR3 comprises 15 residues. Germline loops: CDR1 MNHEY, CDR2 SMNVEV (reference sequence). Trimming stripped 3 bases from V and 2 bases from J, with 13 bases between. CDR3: CASSFKLATQETQYF. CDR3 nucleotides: TGTGCCAGCAGTTTTAAGCTAGCGACACAAGAGACCCAGTACTTC.

CDR3 residues: CASRLSSGANVLTF. The CDR3 DNA sequence: TGTGCCAGCAGACTTAGCTCTGGGGCCAACGTCCTGACTTTC. V gene TRBV6-1 combines with J gene TRBJ2-6; no clear D. Trimming removed 6 bases from V and 0 bases from J, with 6 bases in between. Germline V gene lookup returns CDR1 MNHNS and CDR2 SASEGT. The CDR3 is made up of 14 amino acids.

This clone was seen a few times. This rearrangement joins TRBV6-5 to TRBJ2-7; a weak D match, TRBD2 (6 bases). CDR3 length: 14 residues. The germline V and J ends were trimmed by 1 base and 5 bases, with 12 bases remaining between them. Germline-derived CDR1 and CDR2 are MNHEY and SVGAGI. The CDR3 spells CASSYFLGGDEQYF. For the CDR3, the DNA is TGTGCCAGCAGTTACTTTCTGGGAGGCGACGAGCAGTACTTC.

CDR3 sequence (DNA): TGTGCCAGCAAACGTGCCATTAGCACTGAAGCTTTCTTT. Translating it yields CASKRAISTEAFF. The chain has TRBV6-5 and TRBJ1-1, with D unclear. V was clipped by 7 bases and J by 4 bases, with 13 bases between them. The germline V gene has CDR1 MNHEY and CDR2 SVGAGI. The CDR3 covers 13 residues.

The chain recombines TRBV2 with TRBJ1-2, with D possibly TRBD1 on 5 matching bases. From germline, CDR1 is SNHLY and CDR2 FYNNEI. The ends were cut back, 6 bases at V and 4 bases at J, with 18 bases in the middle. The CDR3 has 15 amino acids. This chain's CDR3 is CASRRGLREGYGYTF. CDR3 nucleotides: TGTGCCAGCAGACGCGGGCTCAGGGAAGGCTATGGCTACACCTTC.

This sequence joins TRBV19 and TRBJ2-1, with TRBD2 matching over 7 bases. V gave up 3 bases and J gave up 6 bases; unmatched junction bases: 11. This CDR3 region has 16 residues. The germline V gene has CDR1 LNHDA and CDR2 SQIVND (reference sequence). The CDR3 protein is CASSMRPRGEVNEQFF. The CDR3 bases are TGTGCCAGTAGTATGCGGCCACGGGGGGAGGTCAATGAGCAGTTCTTC.